This paragraph covers one T cell receptor (beta chain) sequence. The same CDR3 is also encoded by other DNA sequences in this sample. A heparinised blood draw that averaged about 120 mL was obtained once from each donor. The data are from a study of beta chain features in type 1 diabetes. Trimming took 0 bases from V and 2 from J, leaving 7 bases between them. The CDR3 is 14 amino acids. Germline values: CDR1 SEHNR, CDR2 FQNEAQ (reference sequence). Investigators reverse transcribed all isolated RNA, so they sequenced expressed TCRB transcripts. Profiling relied on immunoSEQ multiplex PCR, and the TCRdb table lists in-frame clones only, not all of them. Altogether roughly 500,000 clones are present, more than 9.5% being singletons, with the ten largest covering approximately 0.045%.

The chain recombines TRBV7-9 with TRBJ1-2; possible D gene TRBD1, 5 bases. The sequence was collected from a woman between 18 and 29 years old in good health. Sequences were obtained from naive CD4+ T cells from blood. The CDR3 region is CASSLAAGNYGYTF. The DNA of the CDR3 is TGTGCCAGCAGCTTAGCGGCAGGGAACTATGGCTACACCTTC. Complete variable domain (other parts from reference TRBV7-9 and TRBJ1-2): DTGVSQNPRHKITKRGQNVTFRCDPISEHNRLYWYRQTLGQGPEFLTYFQNEAQLEKSRLLSDRFSAERPKGSFSTLEIQRTEQGDSAMYLCASSLAAGNYGYTFGSGTRLTVV.